This paragraph covers one T cell receptor beta chain sequence. This entry belongs to a study of blood T cell repertoires in COVID-19. Study in general: Sample material is recorded as cDNA or gDNA derived from T cells, B-cell-depleted T cells, or PBMCs.

Trimming removed 10 bases from V and 2 bases from J, with 12 bases in between. This CDR3 is built from 13 residues. CDR1 and CDR2 from the germline V gene are ENHRY and SYGVKD. Sequencing used immunoSEQ multiplex PCR; TCRdb keeps in-frame clones, though not all of them. The data contain 200,000 to 250,000 clones, under 90% of them singletons. This chain connects TRBV10-3 to TRBJ1-5; D is possibly TRBD1 (5 bases). The sequence was obtained from a woman of 80 years or more with acute or convalescent COVID-19. Sequencing was performed on peripheral blood. The CDR3 is CATTGGGNQPQHF. The CDR3, as DNA: TGTGCCACCACGGGGGGGGGCAATCAGCCCCAGCATTTT.